Below, 14 T cell receptor beta chains from the same sample are listed, as sequenced in a study of blood T cells in healthy people across ages. The second PCR ran about 7 to 12 cycles with a sample-barcoded 5' primer and J-beta primers. Each CDR3 protein gets one entry after TCRdb re-called the 5' RACE reads with MiXCR. The data contain hundreds of thousands of distinct CDR3 sequences, 36% of them singletons. The sequencing input was blood. The receptor set was obtained from a man between 18 and 29 years old in good health.

This rearrangement joins TRBV6-5 to TRBJ1-6; 7 nucleotides align to TRBD1. The CDR3 sequence is 14 residues long. CDR1 and CDR2 from the germline V gene are MNHEY and SVGAGI. V was pared by 10 bases and J by 11 bases, with 14 bases of the junction left unmatched. CDR3 sequence reads: CAIRGGVKNPPLHF. CDR3 coding DNA: TGTGCCATCCGAGGGGGCGTTAAAAATCCACCCCTCCACTTT.

This clonotype was seen a few times. The chain links TRBV4-2 to TRBJ1-4, with TRBD1 identical over 7 bases. Germline loops: CDR1 LGHNA, CDR2 YNFKEQ. This CDR3 is 15 amino acids long. J lost 3 bases, V lost 4 bases, and 5 bases had no gene match. DNA of the CDR3: TGTGCCAGCAGCCTCAACAGGGGTGCTAATGAAAAACTGTTTTTT. Translated, it gives CASSLNRGANEKLFF.

This clonotype has at least ten counts. The CDR3 bases are TGTGCCAGCAGCCAAGAGCCAGGGGGTTTAGCCAAAAACATTCAGTACTTC. Translating it yields CASSQEPGGLAKNIQYF. The chain is built from TRBV4-2 and TRBJ2-4; 7 bases match TRBD1. The V gene end was trimmed by 0 bases and the J gene end by 0 bases; junction bases not matched to a gene: 5. The CDR3 totals 17 residues. Per germline, CDR1 LGHNA and CDR2 YNFKEQ.

CDR3 bases: TGTGCCAGCAGCGTAGATGGAGTAGGGAATGGTGGCTACACCTTC. Translation gives CASSVDGVGNGGYTF. V usage is TRBV9 and J usage is TRBJ1-2; D is unclear. Deletions cut 0 bases from V and 7 bases from J, with 16 bases between. Germline loops: CDR1 SGDLS, CDR2 YYNGEE. The CDR3 has 15 amino acids.

This clonotype was recorded once. V gene TRBV7-2 combines with J gene TRBJ2-2; D tentatively reads TRBD1 or TRBD2 (6 bases each). The CDR3 runs to 16 residues. V was clipped by 5 bases and J by 5 bases, with 18 bases between them. CDR1 and CDR2 (germline): SGHTA, FQGNSA. DNA of the CDR3: TGTGCCAGCAGCCAGTGGGGGGCGAGTGAAACCGGGGAGCTGTTTTTT. Protein: CASSQWGASETGELFF.

The CDR3 DNA follows: TGCGCCAGCAGCCAAGGATTGGTCGGCAGGGGGTATGGCTACACCTTC. As protein: CASSQGLVGRGYGYTF. This chain connects TRBV4-3 to TRBJ1-2; TRBD1 aligns across 7 bases. The CDR3 covers 16 residues. Germline CDR1 LGHNA, CDR2 YSLEER. Trimming took 1 base from V and 5 from J; bases not matched to a gene: 10.

Written as DNA, the CDR3 is TGTGCCAGCAGTCCCAGATTTAGCGGGACCTTCTCCTACAATGAGCAGTTCTTC. This gives the protein CASSPRFSGTFSYNEQFF. The V and J genes are TRBV12-3 or TRBV12-4 and TRBJ2-1; TRBD2 aligns across 8 bases. J gave up 0 bases and V 5 bases, and 12 bases lay outside the gene matches. This CDR3 contains 18 residues.

The chain links TRBV7-2 to TRBJ1-2, with 7 nucleotides matching TRBD1. Germline-derived CDR1 and CDR2 are SGHTA and FQGNSA. This CDR3 contains 15 residues. V dropped 7 bases and J dropped 0; count of bases not matched to a gene: 8. The CDR3 bases are TGTGCCAGCAATTACCTGGGGACAGCTAACTATGGCTACACCTTC. It yields the protein CASNYLGTANYGYTF.

This clonotype was counted ten times or more. The V call is TRBV7-2, the J call TRBJ2-7; weak D call: TRBD1 (5 bases). CDR1 is SGHTA, CDR2 FQGNSA, per germline. V was cut by 1 base and J by 3 bases, with 10 bases left in between. The CDR3 spans 14 residues. This chain's CDR3 is CASSLGGLNYEQYF. CDR3 coding DNA: TGTGCCAGCAGCTTAGGGGGCTTAAACTACGAGCAGTACTTC.

The chain combines TRBV4-2 with TRBJ2-3, with 9 nucleotides matching TRBD1. Losses at the gene ends were 0 bases for V and 4 bases for J; bases not matched to a gene: 8. This CDR3 contains 17 residues. Germline V gives CDR1 LGHNA, CDR2 YNFKEQ. The CDR3 loop is CASSQEGGGQGADTQYF. The CDR3 DNA reads as TGTGCCAGCAGCCAAGAAGGGGGGGGACAGGGTGCAGATACGCAGTATTTT.

This clonotype was counted many times. The CDR3 nucleotides are TGCGCCAGCAGCTTAACTGGGACAGCCTACGAGCAGTACTTC. The encoded protein is CASSLTGTAYEQYF. This sequence joins TRBV5-1 and TRBJ2-7, with TRBD1 matching over 7 bases. Germline V gene lookup returns CDR1 SGHRS and CDR2 YFSETQ. The CDR3 runs 14 residues. With 2 bases clipped from V and 2 bases from J, the junction kept 4 bases outside the gene matches. Together with reference TRBV5-1 and TRBJ2-7, the CDR3 gives the full variable domain: KAGVTQTPRYLIKTRGQQVTLSCSPISGHRSVSWYQQTPGQGLQFLFEYFSETQRNKGNFPGRFSGRQFSNSRSEMNVSTLELGDSALYLCASSLTGTAYEQYFGPGTRLTVT.

In regard to this clonotype: A read error may produce the germline difference seen at one junction end. The DNA for the CDR3 is TGTGCCAACAGTCTCCAGACAGGGGTCAATCAGCCCCAGCATTTT. Amino acids: CANSLQTGVNQPQHF. V and J are TRBV6-1 and TRBJ1-5; 8 bases are a match to TRBD1. In germline, CDR1 is MNHNS, CDR2 SASEGT. CDR3 length equals 15 residues.

The V and J genes are TRBV20-1 and TRBJ2-3; D is possibly TRBD1 (6 bases). The CDR3 consists of 15 residues. Germline-derived CDR1 and CDR2 are DFQATT and SNEGSKA (reference sequence). Trimming removed 3 bases at V and 0 bases at J, with 13 bases between. The CDR3 is CSASRRGESTDTQYF. In nucleotides, the CDR3 is TGCAGTGCTAGTCGCAGGGGTGAGAGCACAGATACGCAGTATTTT.

This chain connects TRBV15 to TRBJ2-2; TRBD1 might be the D (5 bases). This CDR3 is 13 amino acids long. V was pared by 0 bases and J by 6 bases, with 5 bases between. Germline loops: CDR1 LNHNV, CDR2 YYDKDF (reference sequence). CDR3 sequence: CATSREGAGELFF. The CDR3 DNA sequence: TGTGCCACCAGCAGAGAAGGGGCCGGGGAGCTGTTTTTT.